What follows is one TCR beta chain and its context. Its antigen is unknown. This sample was taken from a study of cytomegalovirus exposure and HLA in healthy donors. Notes on the study in general: Testing in vitro showed a few CMV-associated chains specific for CMV antigens. It was reportedly the case that the classifier diagnosed cytomegalovirus status with high specificity and sensitivity. Roughly even sequencing depth across donors was the assumption behind the presence/absence analyses. The study designated over 150 TCR beta chains cytomegalovirus-associated.

13 Jbeta primers and 60 Vbeta primers were used for the PCR. The method was immunoSEQ multiplex PCR; TCRdb's version includes in-frame clones alone and lacks a portion of them. The data hold around 110,000 clones, with around three quarters observed a single time. CDR3 size: 15 residues. V lost 4 bases to trimming and J lost 1 base, with 14 bases between them. Germline V gene data show CDR1 as MNHEY and CDR2 as SVGAGI. The rearrangement links TRBV6-5 to TRBJ2-7; tentatively, D is TRBD2 (6 bases). Sequenced input: PBMCs. The receptor comes from a male donor in good health and CMV-seronegative. CDR3: CASSWGVAKSYEQYF. CDR3 in DNA: TGTGCCAGCAGTTGGGGGGTAGCGAAATCCTACGAGCAGTACTTC.